A selection of T cell receptor beta chains follows, all from one sample in a study of T-cell memory formation after mild COVID-19. TCRdb ran MiXCR on the 5' RACE reads and lists one entry per CDR3 protein. Among approximately 570,000 distinct CDR3 sequences, more than 15% were seen once, and the ten largest hold about 12%. The sequenced material came from PBMCs or a T cell subset sorted from them (not recorded which). All receptors derive from an adult woman who had mild COVID-19 (a few samples of this study predate the infection). Cell type and time point are not known. The CDR3 runs from the conserved cysteine through the conserved F or W. A D gene is named only where the DNA matches it firmly. Some rows mark clone size as missing; the rest say once, few, many or name a class of expanded clone.

d_gene	abundance	v_gene	j_gene	CDR3aa	CDR3nt
-	few	TRBV20-1	TRBJ2-7	CSATRGLTYEQYF	TGCAGTGCTACGCGGGGGCTAACCTACGAGCAGTACTTC
TRBD1	few	TRBV7-6	TRBJ2-7	CASSHYPGQGSLEQYF	TGTGCCAGCAGCCATTATCCGGGACAGGGGTCTCTCGAGCAGTACTTC
TRBD2	few	TRBV6-6	TRBJ2-2	CASSDGTSGPRGTGELFF	TGTGCCAGCAGTGATGGGACTAGCGGGCCCCGGGGCACCGGGGAGCTGTTTTTT
TRBD2	few	TRBV20-1	TRBJ2-1	CSAEAVAGGYYNEQFF	TGCAGTGCTGAGGCGGTAGCGGGGGGGTACTACAATGAGCAGTTCTTC
-	-	TRBV7-3	TRBJ2-2	CSSSSDGNTGELFF	TGTTCCAGCAGCTCGGACGGTAACACCGGGGAGCTGTTTTTT
TRBD2	-	TRBV29-1	TRBJ2-1	CSVEMGLAGYNEQFF	TGCAGCGTTGAGATGGGACTAGCGGGGTACAATGAGCAGTTCTTC
-	-	TRBV4-1	TRBJ1-2	CASSQVFRQGEFWGYTF	TGCGCCAGCAGCCAAGTATTTCGGCAGGGAGAATTCTGGGGCTACACCTTC
TRBD2	-	TRBV7-9	TRBJ2-5	CASSLGLAEIRETQYF	TGTGCCAGCAGCTTAGGACTAGCGGAGATTAGAGAGACCCAGTACTTC
-	-	TRBV18	TRBJ2-3	CASSPPGPYRDTQYF	TGTGCCAGCTCACCCCCCGGACCCTACCGCGATACGCAGTATTTT
TRBD1	few	TRBV6-2/TRBV6-3	TRBJ2-1	CASSSRTGGHEQFF	TGTGCCAGCAGTTCCCGGACAGGGGGCCATGAGCAGTTCTTC
-	few	TRBV7-9	TRBJ2-3	CASSRVGQRSDTQYF	TGTGCCAGCAGCCGCGTCGGACAGCGATCAGATACGCAGTATTTT
TRBD1	-	TRBV5-4	TRBJ2-5	CASSTQGQGKETQYF	TGTGCCAGCAGCACCCAGGGACAGGGAAAAGAGACCCAGTACTTC
-	-	TRBV5-1	TRBJ2-1	CASSLGDASSYNEQFF	TGCGCCAGCAGCTTGGGGGACGCGAGCTCCTACAATGAGCAGTTCTTC
TRBD1	few	TRBV4-1	TRBJ1-5	CASSHWDRGGSQPQHF	TGCGCCAGCAGCCATTGGGACAGGGGTGGTAGTCAGCCCCAGCATTTT
TRBD1	few	TRBV18	TRBJ2-2	CASSPSRPGQTPNTGELFF	TGTGCCAGCTCACCATCACGACCGGGACAGACGCCCAACACCGGGGAGCTGTTTTTT
TRBD2	few	TRBV29-1	TRBJ2-5	CSVKASGEQETQYF	TGCAGCGTTAAGGCTAGCGGGGAACAAGAGACCCAGTACTTC
-	few	TRBV27	TRBJ1-1	CASSYGMRGVEAFF	TGTGCCAGCAGCTACGGGATGCGAGGGGTTGAAGCTTTCTTT
TRBD1	-	TRBV13	TRBJ2-7	CASSLLPDREHEQYF	TGTGCCAGCAGCTTACTCCCGGACAGGGAGCACGAGCAGTACTTC
-	-	TRBV2	TRBJ1-2	CASSVRGDYGYTF	TGTGCCAGCAGTGTTCGGGGGGACTATGGCTACACCTTC
TRBD1	few	TRBV5-1	TRBJ1-1	CASSQTGENTEAFF	TGCGCCAGCAGCCAGACAGGGGAGAACACTGAAGCTTTCTTT
-	-	TRBV29-1	TRBJ2-5	CSVHRGQETQYF	TGCAGCGTTCATAGGGGTCAAGAGACCCAGTACTTC
-	-	TRBV29-1	TRBJ1-2	CSVGSRVPSYGYTF	TGCAGCGTTGGGTCGAGGGTCCCCTCCTATGGCTACACCTTC